These 32 T cell receptor beta chains originate from one sample sequenced in a study of tumor and adjacent non-tumor tissue in lung cancer. TCRbeta libraries were built with three rounds of nested PCR, modified from ARM-PCR. TCRdb re-called the multiplex PCR reads through MiXCR, storing one row per CDR3 protein. The sample shows 220,000 or so distinct CDR3 sequences, 71% of them seen only once. RNA was extracted from bulk tissue without any cell sorting. Material: lung tumor tissue. All receptors derive from a man in his sixties with non-small cell lung cancer.

By share, this clonotype counts as medium-sized. This chain joins TRBV11-2 and TRBJ2-3; TRBD2 matches at 7 bases. Trimming removed 6 bases from V and 0 bases from J; junction bases left unmatched: 9. Germline V CDR1 and CDR2: SGHAT, FQNNGV. The CDR3 is 16 amino acids. This CDR3 is CASRGGAGLSTDTQYF. The DNA of the CDR3 is TGTGCCAGCAGGGGAGGGGCGGGGCTCAGCACAGATACGCAGTATTTT.

Points on this clonotype: A much more abundant neighbour one base away suggests this may be a read error. DNA for the CDR3: TGTGCCAGCAATGGTCGACAGGGAAGGCAGCCCCAGCATTTT. As protein: CASNGRQGRQPQHF. V is TRBV6-1 and J is TRBJ1-5; 7 nucleotides line up with TRBD1. Trimming cost V 7 bases and J 7 bases; bases outside gene matches: 10. The CDR3 loop spans 14 amino acids. The germline gives CDR1 MNHNS, CDR2 SASEGT.

The chain combines TRBV12-3 or TRBV12-4 with TRBJ1-6; TRBD1 might be the D (5 bases). V was trimmed by 3 bases and J by 9 bases, leaving 12 bases between them. This CDR3 has 14 amino acids. CDR3 sequence (DNA): TGTGCCAGCAGTTTTGGGGGAGGAATTTCACCCCTCCACTTT. Amino acids: CASSFGGGISPLHF.

Of note for this clonotype: One junction end does not reproduce the germline sequence, and a read error may be involved. The genes are TRBV6-1 and TRBJ1-1, with D possibly being TRBD1 (5 bases). The CDR3 runs 15 residues. CDR1 and CDR2 (germline): MNHNS, SASEGT. The CDR3 reads CASSRLHGAQTEAFF. The CDR3 DNA follows: TGTGCCAGCAGCCGACTACATGGGGCCCAAACTGAAGCTTTCTTC.

As regards this clonotype: At one end, the junction sequence differs from germline, possibly due to a read error. The chain uses TRBV11-3 and TRBJ2-1; D assignment may be TRBD1 or TRBD2 (5 bases each). CDR3 length: 16 residues. CDR1 and CDR2 from the germline V gene are SGHNT and YENEEA. CDR3 residues: CASNLEGSSSYNEQFF. The CDR3 coding sequence is TGTGCCAGCAACTTAGAGGGGTCGAGCTCCTACAATGAACAGTTCTTC.

To note about this clonotype: The CDR3 does not end in the conserved phenylalanine or tryptophan, so this is likely a read error. Because the CDR3's place on the DNA is in doubt, the DNA is left out and the CDR3 is given as listed by TCRdb. The chain combines TRBV5-6 with TRBJ2-2; the table assigns TRBD1, which was not confirmed against the DNA. The CDR3 has 17 amino acids, counting both end residues. The germline V gene encodes CDR1 SGHDT and CDR2 YYEEEE. The CDR3 protein is CASSFGDARGDTGELLL.

As concerns this clonotype: The junction differs from germline at one of its ends, possibly a read error. The V call is TRBV11-2, the J call TRBJ2-3, with 7 bases fitting TRBD2. This CDR3 has 15 residues. Germline CDR1 is SGHAT and CDR2 is FQNNGV. CDR3: CARSLDGRSTDTQYF. The CDR3 DNA sequence: TGTGCCAGAAGCTTAGACGGGAGGAGCACAGATACGCAGTATTTT.

The chain combines TRBV7-3 with TRBJ2-7; D tentatively fits TRBD1 or TRBD2 (5 bases each). CDR3 length: 15 amino acids. V was pared by 2 bases and J by 0 bases, with 11 bases between. CDR1 is SGHTA and CDR2 is FQGTGA in the germline V gene. The CDR3, as DNA: TGTGCCAGCAGCTTAGACGGGACGAGCTCCTACGAGCAGTACTTC. This translates into CASSLDGTSSYEQYF.

As regards this clonotype: Given a much more abundant clone one base away, this may be a read error. The chain has TRBV29-1 and TRBJ2-2, with no clear D. The germline gives CDR1 SQVTM, CDR2 ANQGSEA. The CDR3 has 14 residues. DNA for the CDR3: TGCAGCGCCCTAAAGGGAAGGAACACCAGGGAGCTGTTTTTT. Amino acid sequence: CSALKGRNTRELFF.

The V and J genes are TRBV6-5 and TRBJ2-7, with 8 bases fitting TRBD1. This CDR3 comprises 13 residues. CDR1 MNHEY and CDR2 SVGAGI come from the germline V gene. The junction had 8 bases not matched to a gene; V was cut back by 6 bases and J by 7 bases. CDR3 coding DNA: TGTGCCAGCAGAAGGGGGACAGGCTTTGAGCAGTACTTC. This gives the protein CASRRGTGFEQYF.

Concerning this clonotype itself: Its ends do not fully match the called genes, so a read error is possible. The rearrangement uses TRBV20-1 and TRBJ1-4; 7 bases line up with TRBD1. Germline V gene sequence: CDR1 DFQATT, CDR2 SNEGSKA (reference sequence). The CDR3 is 15 residues long. CDR3 loop: CSPKRQGEGNEKPFF. CDR3 DNA: TGCAGTCCAAAAAGACAGGGCGAGGGGAATGAAAAACCGTTTTTT.

This sequence joins TRBV30 and TRBJ2-2; possible D gene TRBD1, 5 bases. The germline V gene has CDR1 GTSNPN and CDR2 SVGIG (reference sequence). The V and J ends lost 2 bases and 4 bases respectively, with 5 bases between them. The CDR3 is 12 residues long. CDR3 region: CAWSRGTGELFF. The CDR3 DNA reads as TGTGCCTGGAGTAGGGGCACCGGGGAGCTGTTTTTT.

The rearrangement links TRBV20-1 to TRBJ2-7; D may be TRBD2 (6 bases). The germline V gene encodes CDR1 DFQATT and CDR2 SNEGSKA (reference sequence). V lost 3 bases and J 0 bases, leaving 12 bases between the germline ends. The CDR3 length is 14 residues. The CDR3 reads CSAREGGFSYEQYF. The CDR3 DNA reads TGCAGTGCTAGGGAGGGTGGCTTCTCCTACGAGCAGTACTTC.

The rearrangement joins TRBV9 to TRBJ2-1; 9 bases are shared with TRBD2. This CDR3 has 16 amino acids. The V and J ends lost 3 bases and 7 bases, in that order; junction bases with no gene match: 11. Germline loops: CDR1 SGDLS, CDR2 YYNGEE. CDR3 coding DNA: TGTGCCAGCAGCGCTATGACTAGCGGTAGATCGAATGAGCAGTTCTTC. Its translation: CASSAMTSGRSNEQFF.

For this clonotype: A junction end diverges from the germline sequence, so it may reflect a read error. J is TRBJ2-5 and V is TRBV11-3; unclear D gene. This CDR3 has 13 residues. Germline values: CDR1 SGHNT, CDR2 YENEEA. Here the CDR3 reads CASSVGVSETQYF. The CDR3 coding sequence is TGTGCCAGCAGCGTTGGGGTGAGCGAGACTCAGTACTTC.

Note on this clonotype: Its ends do not fully match the called genes, so a read error is possible. The V and J genes are TRBV4-3 and TRBJ1-6; D uncertain. The germline V gene encodes CDR1 LGHNA and CDR2 YSLEER. The CDR3 is made up of 15 amino acids. The CDR3, as DNA: TGCGCCAGCGGCCAGGATCCAGGAGTGGATTCACCCCTCCACTTT. Translation gives CASGQDPGVDSPLHF.

This chain links TRBV29-1 with TRBJ1-4, with D tentatively TRBD1 (6 bases). Germline assignment: CDR1 SQVTM and CDR2 ANQGSEA. The CDR3 is made up of 11 amino acids. Trimming took 6 bases from V and 10 from J, leaving 12 bases between them. CDR3 region: CSVVRGGKLFF. The CDR3 DNA follows: TGCAGCGTCGTGAGAGGGGGAAAACTGTTTTTT.

With respect to this clonotype: The junction differs from germline at one of its ends, possibly a read error. The V gene is TRBV11-2, the J gene TRBJ1-2; D is undetermined. The CDR3 is made up of 15 amino acids. Germline V gives CDR1 SGHAT, CDR2 FQNNGV. The CDR3 DNA is TGTACCAGCACCTTAATGATGGGGAATTATTATGGCTACACCTTC. Amino acid sequence: CTSTLMMGNYYGYTF.

The rearrangement joins TRBV20-1 to TRBJ2-7; possible D gene TRBD1, 5 bases. In germline, CDR1 is DFQATT, CDR2 SNEGSKA (reference sequence). The CDR3 is 14 residues long. DNA for the CDR3: TGCTGTGCTAGAGTGAAGGGGCCCTCCTACGAGCAGTACGTC. The encoded protein is CCARVKGPSYEQYV.

This sequence joins TRBV10-3 and TRBJ1-2, with a weak D call TRBD1 (5 bases). This CDR3 region has 13 residues. Trimming took off 3 bases at V and 4 bases at J, with 9 bases between the two ends. The germline CDR1 and CDR2 sequences are ENHRY and SYGVKD. For the CDR3, the DNA is TGTGCCATCAGTGATGAAGGGGCCTATGGCTACACCTTC. It encodes CAISDEGAYGYTF.

Comments on this clonotype: A much more abundant neighbour one base away suggests this may be a read error. The rearrangement links TRBV28 to TRBJ1-1, with no clear D. Trimming left V 6 bases short and J 1 base short, with 9 bases between. The CDR3 covers 13 residues. CDR1 and CDR2 (germline): MDHEN, SYDVKM. CDR3 protein: CASSRSTNTEAFF. DNA of the CDR3: TGTGCCAGCAGCCGTTCTACGAACACTGAAGCTTTCTTT.

About this clonotype: The final CDR3 position lacks the conserved phenylalanine or tryptophan, pointing to a likely read error. This chain links TRBV6-1 with TRBJ2-1; 10 nucleotides line up with TRBD2. The CDR3 runs to 15 residues. Germline-derived CDR1 and CDR2 are MNHNS and SASEGT. Losses at the gene ends were 8 bases for V and 10 bases for J; bases not matched to a gene: 14. The CDR3 nucleotides read TGTGCCAGCGGAGCCGGGACTAGCGAGACGGGAGAGCAGTTCATC. It yields the protein CASGAGTSETGEQFI.

As concerns this clonotype: One end of the junction fails to match germline, which may point to a read error. The chain recombines TRBV20-1 with TRBJ2-5; 11 nucleotides agree with TRBD2. The V gene's germline CDR1 is DFQATT and CDR2 SNEGSKA (reference sequence). The CDR3 is made up of 14 amino acids. In DNA, the CDR3 is TGCAGTGTTAGAGCACTAGCGGGAGAAGAGACCAAGTACTTC. Translating gives CSVRALAGEETKYF.

The chain uses TRBV20-1 and TRBJ2-1; TRBD2 matches 8 bases. This CDR3 is built from 15 residues. V lost 5 bases and J lost 6; bases outside the gene matches: 12. CDR1 is DFQATT, CDR2 SNEGSKA, per germline (reference sequence). CDR3 region: CSAGGFREGINEQFF. In DNA, the CDR3 is TGCAGTGCTGGGGGTTTTCGGGAGGGCATCAATGAGCAGTTCTTC.

For this clonotype: No conserved phenylalanine or tryptophan is present at the end of the CDR3, so a read error is the likely explanation. The DNA is left out, because the CDR3 cannot be placed on it with certainty; the CDR3 is given as TCRdb lists it. The J gene is TRBJ2-3, the V gene TRBV20-1; the table assigns TRBD2, which was not confirmed against the DNA. The CDR3 spans 13 amino acids, including both terminal residues. CDR1 DFQATT and CDR2 SNEGSKA come from the germline V gene (reference sequence). CDR3 sequence: CSARDYSSGVTYP.

With respect to this clonotype: A read error may explain this, as a much larger clone is one base away. V usage is TRBV20-1 and J usage is TRBJ1-5, with a weak D call TRBD1 (6 bases). The V and J ends lost 1 base and 6 bases respectively, with 19 bases between them. CDR1 is DFQATT and CDR2 is SNEGSKA in the germline V gene (reference sequence). CDR3 length equals 16 residues. The CDR3 DNA reads as TGCAGTGCTAGAGTTTCCGAGGGGGTTCTCAGTCAGCCCCAGCATTTT. This sequence encodes CSARVSEGVLSQPQHF.

With regard to this clonotype: The junction departs from the called germline gene at one end, perhaps through a read error. The V gene is TRBV5-5, the J gene TRBJ1-1; possible D gene TRBD1, 6 bases. The CDR3 is made up of 17 amino acids. CDR1 is SGHKS and CDR2 is YYEKEE in the germline V gene (reference sequence). DNA of the CDR3: TGTGCCAGCACCTTGGGGGCCAGGGAGGGAGGAGGCACTGAAGCTTTCTTT. Its protein is CASTLGAREGGGTEAFF.

As to this clonotype: A read error may account for a junction end that differs from germline. The V call is TRBV11-2, the J call TRBJ2-3; TRBD1 matches at 9 bases. CDR3 length: 16 residues. The germline CDR1 and CDR2 sequences are SGHAT and FQNNGV. The CDR3 sequence: CAISPPGGQGPYTQYF. The CDR3 DNA reads as TGTGCCATCAGCCCTCCCGGGGGACAGGGCCCATATACGCAGTATTTT.

Points on this clonotype: The junction departs from germline at one end; a sequencing error may be responsible. The chain carries TRBV19 and TRBJ1-1, with D unclear. The CDR3 loop spans 15 amino acids. Per germline, CDR1 LNHDA and CDR2 SQIVND (reference sequence). This chain's CDR3 is CASNYLPRRIFETFF. For the CDR3, the DNA is TGTGCCAGTAACTACCTTCCGAGACGGATATTTGAAACTTTCTTT.

A word on this clonotype: A much more abundant neighbour one base away suggests this may be a read error. This rearrangement joins TRBV5-6 to TRBJ1-3; a weak D match, TRBD1 (5 bases). There are 12 residues in the CDR3. With 5 bases removed from V and 4 bases from J, the gap between germline ends came to 7 bases. Germline CDR1 is SGHDT and CDR2 is YYEEEE. For the CDR3, the DNA is TGTGCCAGCAGTCGGACAGGAAACACCATATATTTT. It encodes CASSRTGNTIYF.

This clonotype was observed once. The conserved closing phenylalanine or tryptophan is absent in this CDR3, likely reflecting a read error. The CDR3 here is CVSSPTSGGVTGANVLTV. The CDR3 bases are TGTGTCAGCAGTCCAACTAGCGGGGGAGTCACTGGGGCCAACGTCCTGACTGTC. This chain joins TRBV11-2 and TRBJ2-6; TRBD2 agrees at 11 bases. Germline-derived CDR1 and CDR2 are SGHAT and FQNNGV. The CDR3 contains 18 residues.

This clonotype has a single count. The chain joins TRBV20-1 to TRBJ2-6, with 8 bases matching TRBD1. From germline, CDR1 is DFQATT and CDR2 SNEGSKA (reference sequence). V gave up 1 base and J gave up 2 bases; unmatched junction bases: 1. The CDR3 length is 15 residues. The CDR3: CSARAQGAGANVLTF. CDR3 nucleotide sequence: TGCAGTGCTAGAGCACAGGGGGCTGGGGCCAACGTCCTGACTTTC.